One and the same sample provided the 30 T cell receptor beta chains below, sequenced in a study of CD8 T cells in ankylosing spondylitis. TCRdb used MiXCR to reprocess the 5' RACE reads, holding one entry per CDR3 protein. The sample has some 300,000 distinct CDR3 sequences, less than 25% seen once. Material: blood, either unsorted or a sorted T cell fraction (not recorded which). The receptors shown here come from a female donor with ankylosing spondylitis or in good health (not recorded which).

This clonotype was observed a handful of times. The rearrangement uses TRBV24-1 and TRBJ2-1; D might be TRBD2 (5 bases). Trimming shortened V by 5 bases and J by 7 bases, and 20 bases separated the two germline ends. The CDR3 is made up of 16 amino acids. Germline V CDR1 and CDR2: KGHDR, SFDVKD. CDR3 nucleotide sequence: TGTGCCACCAGTGCCTCCCCCGAGAGGGCCTCGAATGAGCAGTTCTTC. Its translation is CATSASPERASNEQFF.

The CDR3 reads CASSQGTTRGYEQYF. The CDR3 DNA reads TGCGCCAGCAGCCAAGGGACGACTCGCGGCTACGAGCAGTACTTC. The gene calls are TRBV4-3 and TRBJ2-7; D unresolved. Between the trimmed V and J ends, which lost 1 base and 3 bases, there was a span of 13 bases. Germline assignment: CDR1 LGHNA and CDR2 YSLEER. The CDR3 sequence is 15 residues long.

This sequence joins TRBV7-2 and TRBJ2-5; 9 bases match TRBD1. This CDR3 spans 15 amino acids. V lost 5 bases to trimming and J lost 5 bases; unmatched junction nucleotides: 9. Germline V CDR1 and CDR2: SGHTA, FQGNSA. The CDR3 DNA reads as TGTGCCAGCAGCCCGGACAGGGGCCAGCAGGAGACCCAGTACTTC. It translates to CASSPDRGQQETQYF.

This clonotype was picked up a small number of times. The chain has TRBV28 and TRBJ2-1; D may be TRBD2 (5 bases). Germline V gives CDR1 MDHEN, CDR2 SYDVKM. Between the trimmed V and J ends, which lost 3 bases and 10 bases, there was a span of 13 bases. This CDR3 is built from 13 residues. Here the CDR3 DNA reads TGTGCCAGCAGTTTGTGGCCCCCGGGGGAGCAGTTCTTC. It yields the protein CASSLWPPGEQFF.

This clonotype was recorded at least ten times. The V call is TRBV20-1, the J call TRBJ1-5, with a possible D match to TRBD1 (6 bases). Trimming took 4 bases from V and 6 from J, leaving 22 bases between them. This CDR3 contains 16 residues. The germline V gene encodes CDR1 DFQATT and CDR2 SNEGSKA (reference sequence). The CDR3 here is CSATDRYLIDSQPQHF. The CDR3 region has the DNA TGCAGTGCTACCGACAGGTACCTTATAGATAGTCAGCCCCAGCATTTT.

This clonotype was observed a handful of times. V gene TRBV28 combines with J gene TRBJ2-1; 10 nucleotides match TRBD1. From germline, CDR1 is MDHEN and CDR2 SYDVKM. With 2 bases clipped from V and 7 bases from J, the junction kept 8 bases outside the gene matches. This CDR3 has 16 amino acids. The CDR3: CASSLPGQGILNEQFF. CDR3 nucleotides: TGTGCCAGCAGTTTACCGGGACAGGGGATATTGAATGAGCAGTTCTTC. Complete variable domain (other parts from reference TRBV28 and TRBJ2-1): DVKVTQSSRYLVKRTGEKVFLECVQDMDHENMFWYRQDPGLGLRLIYFSYDVKMKEKGDIPEGYSVSREKKERFSLILESASTNQTSMYLCASSLPGQGILNEQFFGPGTRLTVL.

The chain recombines TRBV6-1 with TRBJ2-7; 9 bases are shared with TRBD1. The CDR3 totals 15 residues. Germline loops: CDR1 MNHNS, CDR2 SASEGT. V was clipped by 6 bases and J by 5 bases; unmatched bases: 11. In DNA, the CDR3 is TGTGCCAGCAGCGCCCCGGGACAGGGCCTCGACGAGCAGTACTTC. It specifies CASSAPGQGLDEQYF.

In its sample, this clonotype was seen many times. The genes are TRBV28 and TRBJ1-2, with D possibly being TRBD1 (6 bases). CDR1 is MDHEN and CDR2 is SYDVKM in the germline V gene. This CDR3 has 11 residues. With 6 bases removed from V and 7 bases from J, the gap between germline ends came to 9 bases. The CDR3 DNA follows: TGTGCCAGCAGAACAGGGTTTGGCTACACCTTC. Protein sequence: CASRTGFGYTF.

This clonotype was found a few times. J is TRBJ1-5 and V is TRBV12-3 or TRBV12-4; D not certain. This CDR3 region has 16 residues. Trimming took off 4 bases at V and 4 bases at J, with 17 bases between the two ends. The DNA of the CDR3 is TGTGCCAGCAGTTCTTATGCGTTTTTGGGAAATCAGCCCCAGCATTTT. It encodes CASSSYAFLGNQPQHF.

This chain uses TRBV12-3 or TRBV12-4 with TRBJ2-5, with 8 positions matching TRBD1. With 7 bases clipped from V and 5 bases from J, the junction kept 9 bases outside the gene matches. CDR3 length equals 14 residues. The CDR3 DNA follows: TGTGCCAGCACCACTCAGGGGGCGGGGGAGACCCAGTACTTC. Translation: CASTTQGAGETQYF.

This clonotype appeared many times. This chain links TRBV5-1 with TRBJ1-1; D not certain. CDR1 is SGHRS and CDR2 is YFSETQ in the germline V gene. V lost 6 bases to trimming and J lost 4 bases, with 19 bases between them. The CDR3 contains 15 residues. CDR3 DNA sequence: TGCGCCAGCATGCGAGGCGCGGGGTCATCCACTGAAGCTTTCTTT. It yields the protein CASMRGAGSSTEAFF.

In its sample, this clonotype was seen many times. The J gene is TRBJ2-5, the V gene TRBV12-3 or TRBV12-4, with D perhaps matching TRBD1 (5 bases). The ends were cut back, 6 bases at V and 6 bases at J, with 17 bases in the middle. This CDR3 is built from 14 residues. In nucleotides, the CDR3 is TGTGCCAGCAGCCCCCGACCAGGGATACAGACCCAGTACTTC. Its translation is CASSPRPGIQTQYF.

This chain connects TRBV6-1 to TRBJ2-6, with unresolved D. There are 16 residues in the CDR3. V lost 2 bases and J 0 bases, leaving 8 bases between the germline ends. The germline V gene has CDR1 MNHNS and CDR2 SASEGT. The CDR3 DNA reads as TGTGCCAGCAGTGAATTGCGAAGCTCTGGGGCCAACGTCCTGACTTTC. As protein: CASSELRSSGANVLTF.

This clonotype was seen repeatedly, ten times or more. The V call is TRBV4-3, the J call TRBJ2-7, with 7 nucleotides matching TRBD2. The J segment lost 8 bases and the V segment lost 1 base, leaving 5 bases of the junction unmatched. This CDR3 region has 13 residues. CDR1 and CDR2 (germline): LGHNA, YSLEER. CDR3 nucleotides: TGCGCCAGCAGCCAAGGTCTAGCGGCCAAGCAGTACTTC. Amino acid sequence: CASSQGLAAKQYF.

This clonotype was observed a few times. The chain employs TRBV28 and TRBJ1-1; D not resolved. Germline V CDR1 and CDR2: MDHEN, SYDVKM. V dropped 6 bases and J dropped 3 bases, with 11 bases sitting between them. There are 13 residues in the CDR3. The CDR3 DNA reads as TGTGCCAGCAGCCCCCCTCAACACACTGAAGCTTTCTTT. Protein sequence: CASSPPQHTEAFF.

The rearrangement uses TRBV7-7 and TRBJ2-2, with D uncertain. The germline V and J ends were trimmed by 8 bases and 6 bases, with 10 bases remaining between them. CDR1 and CDR2 from the germline V gene are SSHAT and FNYEAQ (reference sequence). The CDR3 totals 12 residues. This CDR3 reads CASGVFAGELFF. The DNA for the CDR3 is TGTGCCAGCGGCGTCTTTGCCGGGGAGCTGTTTTTT.

This clonotype was recorded at least ten times. The chain is built from TRBV29-1 and TRBJ2-5; 7 nucleotides agree with TRBD1. Trimming cost V 7 bases and J 4 bases; bases outside gene matches: 12. Germline assignment: CDR1 SQVTM and CDR2 ANQGSEA. This CDR3 region has 14 residues. CDR3 region: CSGNPWTGGETQYF. The CDR3 DNA sequence: TGCAGCGGCAACCCTTGGACAGGCGGAGAGACCCAGTACTTC. Full variable domain (missing parts from reference TRBV29-1 and TRBJ2-5): SAVISQKPSRDICQRGTSLTIQCQVDSQVTMMFWYRQQPGQSLTLIATANQGSEATYESGFVIDKFPISRPNLTFSTLTVSNMSPEDSSIYLCSGNPWTGGETQYFGPGTRLLVL.

This clonotype was seen once. The chain recombines TRBV6-2 or TRBV6-3 with TRBJ2-1, with 9 nucleotides matching TRBD2. The CDR3 has 15 residues. Looked up from germline, CDR1 is MNHEY and CDR2 is SVGEGT. Trimming cost V 1 base and J 6 bases; bases outside gene matches: 4. The CDR3 here is CASSYLTSGVNEQFF. DNA of the CDR3: TGTGCCAGCAGTTACTTGACTAGCGGAGTCAATGAGCAGTTCTTC.

This chain links TRBV12-3 or TRBV12-4 with TRBJ1-1; D is undetermined. With 3 bases removed from V and 0 bases from J, the gap between germline ends came to 8 bases. This CDR3 has 14 residues. The chain's CDR3 is CASSFTVMNTEAFF. CDR3 nucleotide sequence: TGTGCCAGCAGTTTTACGGTCATGAACACTGAAGCTTTCTTT.

This chain uses TRBV6-5 with TRBJ1-1; D not resolved. Trimming stripped 2 bases from V and 5 bases from J, with 15 bases between. Germline V gene data show CDR1 as MNHEY and CDR2 as SVGAGI. The CDR3 runs to 15 residues. Written as DNA, the CDR3 is TGTGCCAGCAGTTACGGTCTCATTTGGGGAACTGAAGCTTTCTTT. It specifies CASSYGLIWGTEAFF.

The chain carries TRBV12-3 or TRBV12-4 and TRBJ1-5; 7 nucleotides agree with TRBD1. There are 19 residues in the CDR3. Trimming removed 1 base from V and 2 bases from J; junction bases left unmatched: 14. The CDR3 nucleotides are TGTGCCAGCAGTTTAGGGACCCCACACAGGGGTAAGGGCAATCAGCCCCAGCATTTT. It translates to CASSLGTPHRGKGNQPQHF.

The genes are TRBV20-1 and TRBJ2-1, with D unclear. V was shortened by 2 bases and J by 0 bases, with 11 bases between the two germline ends. The CDR3 contains 15 residues. The germline gives CDR1 DFQATT, CDR2 SNEGSKA (reference sequence). The CDR3 DNA reads TGCAGTGCTAGACCCGCCGGGTTCTCCTACAATGAGCAGTTCTTC. It encodes CSARPAGFSYNEQFF.

The chain uses TRBV11-3 and TRBJ2-1; 8 nucleotides align to TRBD2. The CDR3 loop spans 16 amino acids. From germline, CDR1 is SGHNT and CDR2 YENEEA. V gave up 3 bases and J gave up 10 bases; unmatched junction bases: 14. The CDR3 loop reads CASSFSLAGGGGEQFF. The CDR3 nucleotides are TGTGCCAGCAGCTTCTCCCTGGCGGGAGGAGGGGGGGAGCAGTTCTTC.

This clonotype was counted many times. The chain combines TRBV12-3 or TRBV12-4 with TRBJ1-2, with a weak D call TRBD1 (6 bases). The CDR3 sequence is 14 residues long. The ends were cut back, 4 bases at V and 5 bases at J, with 14 bases in the middle. CDR3 in amino acids: CASSSTTGVYGYTF. DNA for the CDR3: TGTGCCAGCAGTTCGACGACAGGCGTTTATGGCTACACCTTC.

This chain joins TRBV7-9 and TRBJ2-1, with no clear D. V lost 3 bases to trimming and J lost 9 bases, with 9 bases between them. The length of the CDR3 is 12 residues. Germline V gene data show CDR1 as SEHNR and CDR2 as FQNEAQ (reference sequence). CDR3 protein: CASSFPDGEQFF. The CDR3 DNA is TGTGCCAGCAGCTTTCCGGACGGTGAGCAGTTCTTC.

The V gene is TRBV7-2, the J gene TRBJ1-5; D gene unclear. CDR1 is SGHTA, CDR2 FQGNSA, per germline. This CDR3 contains 14 residues. V dropped 3 bases and J dropped 5 bases, with 11 bases sitting between them. CDR3 region: CASSFEPWDQPQHF. The CDR3 DNA sequence: TGTGCCAGCAGCTTTGAACCCTGGGATCAGCCCCAGCATTTT.

The chain employs TRBV7-8 and TRBJ2-1, with 11 bases matching TRBD2. There are 16 residues in the CDR3. Germline assignment: CDR1 SGHVS and CDR2 FQNEAQ. V trimming: 3 bases; J trimming: 3 bases; junction bases outside the gene matches: 4. The CDR3 DNA is TGTGCCAGCAGCTTCCCTAGCGGGAGGTTCTACAATGAGCAGTTCTTC. Protein: CASSFPSGRFYNEQFF.

The J gene is TRBJ2-1, the V gene TRBV20-1; D is possibly TRBD1 or TRBD2 (5 bases each). Germline V gene data show CDR1 as DFQATT and CDR2 as SNEGSKA (reference sequence). The CDR3 length is 12 residues. CDR3 DNA sequence: TGCAACCCAGAGGGACGGGACAATGAGCAGTTCTTC. Its protein product is CNPEGRDNEQFF.

This chain joins TRBV7-6 and TRBJ2-7; no clear D gene. V was shortened by 0 bases and J by 7 bases, with 13 bases between the two germline ends. CDR1 and CDR2 from the germline V gene are SGHVS and FNYEAQ. The CDR3 totals 14 residues. Written as DNA, the CDR3 is TGTGCCAGCAGCTTAGCGCAGTTCCGGAGTGAGCAGTACTTC. This codes for CASSLAQFRSEQYF.

This clonotype was counted only a few times. The CDR3 loop reads CASSLAQRGYEQYF. Here the CDR3 DNA reads TGTGCCAGCAGCTTAGCCCAGCGGGGTTACGAGCAGTACTTC. The chain carries TRBV11-1 and TRBJ2-7; 7 bases are shared with TRBD2. CDR1 SGHAT and CDR2 FQDESV come from the germline V gene (reference sequence). Trimming removed 0 bases from V and 4 bases from J; junction bases left unmatched: 3. CDR3 length: 14 residues.